Each of the 4 T cell receptor beta chains below was sequenced from the same sample in a study of T cell clones after liver transplantation. Sequencing was performed with immunoSEQ multiplex PCR; in TCRdb, only in-frame clones are kept and a portion is missing. The data show more than 95,000 clones, under 90% seen once. The sample here was CD4+ T cells from blood, taken around 50 months after liver transplant. The receptors shown here come from a human patient who received a liver transplant. Some T cells may trace back to the graft donor.

The CDR3 coding sequence is TGCGCCAGCAGCTTGGAAGGGAGTCGGTACAATGAGCAGTTCTTC. Amino acid sequence: CASSLEGSRYNEQFF. This chain uses TRBV5-1 with TRBJ2-1, with a tentative D call TRBD2 (5 bases). The CDR3 length is 15 residues. Germline V gene lookup returns CDR1 SGHRS and CDR2 YFSETQ. V was cut by 0 bases and J by 4 bases, with 11 bases left in between. The full variable domain, rest sourced from reference TRBV5-1 and TRBJ2-1, is KAGVTQTPRYLIKTRGQQVTLSCSPISGHRSVSWYQQTPGQGLQFLFEYFSETQRNKGNFPGRFSGRQFSNSRSEMNVSTLELGDSALYLCASSLEGSRYNEQFFGPGTRLTVL.

The rearrangement joins TRBV15 to TRBJ2-5; D is possibly TRBD1 (5 bases). CDR1 and CDR2 (germline): LNHNV, YYDKDF (reference sequence). V was pared by 6 bases and J by 3 bases, with 26 bases between. The CDR3 spans 18 residues. The CDR3 DNA reads as TGTGCCACCAGTACCCGGACAACGTCTCTGGGTGGGAAAGAGACCCAGTACTTC. It yields the protein CATSTRTTSLGGKETQYF.

The V and J genes are TRBV7-8 and TRBJ2-3; TRBD1 matches 9 bases. J was trimmed by 2 bases and V by 5 bases; bases with no gene match: 2. The CDR3 runs 14 residues. Germline values: CDR1 SGHVS, CDR2 FQNEAQ. The CDR3 sequence: CASSRDRVTDTQYF. The CDR3 DNA is TGTGCCAGCAGCCGGGACAGGGTCACAGATACGCAGTATTTT.

This rearrangement joins TRBV15 to TRBJ2-7; no reliable D call. The CDR3 is made up of 12 amino acids. Germline values: CDR1 LNHNV, CDR2 YYDKDF (reference sequence). V lost 5 bases, J lost 2 bases, and 7 bases lay in between. The CDR3 loop is CATSRSTYEQYF. CDR3 DNA: TGTGCCACCAGCCGCTCGACCTACGAGCAGTACTTC.